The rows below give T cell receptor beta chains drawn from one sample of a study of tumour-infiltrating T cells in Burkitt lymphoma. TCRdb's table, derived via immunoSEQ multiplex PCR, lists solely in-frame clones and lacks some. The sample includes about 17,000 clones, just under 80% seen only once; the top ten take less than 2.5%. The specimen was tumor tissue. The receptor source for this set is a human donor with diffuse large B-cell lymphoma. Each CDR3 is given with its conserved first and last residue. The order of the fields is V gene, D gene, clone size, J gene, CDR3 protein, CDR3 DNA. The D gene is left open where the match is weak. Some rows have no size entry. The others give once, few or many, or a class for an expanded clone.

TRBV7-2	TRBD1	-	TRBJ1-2	CASSLYETGGDGYTF	TGTGCCAGCAGCTTATACGAAACAGGGGGCGATGGCTACACCTTC
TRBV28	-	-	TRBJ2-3	CASSLSGEGTDTQYF	TGTGCCAGCAGTTTATCGGGGGAGGGCACAGATACGCAGTATTTT
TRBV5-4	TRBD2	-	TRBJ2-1	CASSLVSGGAAYEQFF	TGTGCCAGCAGCTTGGTCAGCGGGGGGGCCGCATATGAGCAGTTCTTC
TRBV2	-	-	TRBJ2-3	CASCTDTQYF	TGTGCCAGCTGCACAGATACGCAGTATTTT
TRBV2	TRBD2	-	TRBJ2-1	CASSESGGANEQFF	TGTGCCAGCAGTGAAAGCGGGGGGGCTAATGAGCAGTTCTTC
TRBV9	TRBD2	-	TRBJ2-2	CASSPGLAGVNGELFF	TGTGCCAGCAGCCCCGGACTAGCGGGAGTGAACGGGGAGCTGTTTTTT
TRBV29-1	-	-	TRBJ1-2	CSAERVSGGYTF	TGCAGCGCTGAGAGAGTCAGTGGTGGCTACACCTTC
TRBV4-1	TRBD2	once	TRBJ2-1	CASSQALTQTSGDNEQFF	TGCGCCAGCAGCCAAGCCCTTACCCAGACTAGCGGGGATAATGAGCAGTTCTTC
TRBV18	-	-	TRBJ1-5	CASSPLTGSNQPQHF	TGTGCCAGCTCACCACTAACAGGTAGCAATCAGCCCCAGCATTTT
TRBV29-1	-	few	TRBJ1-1	CSARLNTEAFF	TGCAGCGCAAGACTAAACACTGAAGCTTTCTTT
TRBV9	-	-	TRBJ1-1	CASSVAGGNTEAFF	TGTGCCAGCAGCGTAGCTGGAGGGAATACTGAAGCTTTCTTT
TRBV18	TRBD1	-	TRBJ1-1	CASSPGTGMNTEAFF	TGTGCCAGCTCACCCGGGACAGGGATGAACACTGAAGCTTTCTTT
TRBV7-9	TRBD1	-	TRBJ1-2	CASSPQKGTGYDYGYTF	TGTGCCAGCAGCCCCCAGAAAGGGACAGGGTATGACTATGGCTACACCTTC
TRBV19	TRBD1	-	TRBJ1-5	CASSMGTANQPQHF	TGTGCCAGTAGTATGGGGACAGCCAATCAGCCCCAGCATTTT
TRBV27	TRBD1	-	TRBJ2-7	CASRGTGGRVYEQYF	TGTGCCAGCAGGGGGACAGGGGGCCGTGTGTACGAGCAGTATTTC
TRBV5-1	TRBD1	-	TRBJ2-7	CASSPTSGGEQYF	TGCGCCAGCAGCCCTACTTCAGGGGGCGAGCAGTACTTC
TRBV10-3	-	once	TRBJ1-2	CAISELGGRGYTF	TGTGCCATCAGTGAGTTGGGGGGACGAGGCTACACCTTC
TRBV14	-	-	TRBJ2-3	CASSQGYTDTQYF	TGTGCCAGCAGCCAGGGGTACACAGATACGCAGTATTTT
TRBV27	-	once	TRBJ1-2	CASSPLTWDYGYTF	TGTGCCAGCAGTCCATTGACATGGGACTATGGCTACACCTTC
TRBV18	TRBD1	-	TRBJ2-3	CASSPPGGPWTDTQYF	TGTGCCAGCTCACCACCAGGGGGCCCTTGGACAGATACGCAGTATTTT
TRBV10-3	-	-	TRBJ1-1	CAIREAGGWDTEAFF	TGTGCCATCAGAGAGGCTGGGGGCTGGGACACTGAAGCTTTCTTT
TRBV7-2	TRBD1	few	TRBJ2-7	CASSSWTGGTYEQYF	TGTGCCAGCAGCTCTTGGACAGGGGGAACCTACGAGCAGTACTTC
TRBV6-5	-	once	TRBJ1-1	CASSSGTEAFF	TGTGCCAGCAGTTCTGGAACTGAAGCTTTCTTT
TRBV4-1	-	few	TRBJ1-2	CASIYGYTF	TGCGCCAGCATATATGGCTACACCTTC
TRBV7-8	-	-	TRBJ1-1	CASSLLSRGNTEAFF	TGTGCCAGCAGCCTGTTGAGCCGGGGGAACACTGAAGCTTTCTTT
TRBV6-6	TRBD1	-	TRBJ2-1	CASRPRGQGPFNEQFF	TGTGCCAGCAGACCCCGAGGACAGGGTCCCTTCAATGAGCAGTTCTTC
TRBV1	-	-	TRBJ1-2	CTSLNESGQPRGYTF	TGCACCAGCTTGAACGAGTCGGGCCAGCCACGTGGCTACACCTTC
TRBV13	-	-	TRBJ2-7	CASSLSGNEQYF	TGTGCCAGCAGCTTAAGTGGAAACGAGCAGTACTTC